The 30 T cell receptor beta chains below all came from one sample that was sequenced in a study of graft-versus-host responses after intestinal transplantation. Sequenced by immunoSEQ multiplex PCR; TCRdb stores in-frame clones only, minus some. This table holds just under 100,000 clones, about nine tenths found once. This sample comprised PBMCs, obtained roughly 450 days after intestinal transplant. These receptors all stem from a human patient who received an intestinal transplant, so some T cells may come from the graft donor.

The chain is built from TRBV7-6 and TRBJ2-2; D is unclear. The CDR3 is 14 amino acids. Trimming took 5 bases from V and 4 from J, leaving 11 bases between them. Germline assignment: CDR1 SGHVS and CDR2 FNYEAQ. As DNA, the CDR3 is TGTGCCAGCAGCCGGAGCGCCTTCACCGGGGAGCTGTTTTTT. Residues: CASSRSAFTGELFF. Full variable domain (missing parts from reference TRBV7-6 and TRBJ2-2): GAGVSQSPRYKVTKRGQDVALRCDPISGHVSLYWYRQALGQGPEFLTYFNYEAQQDKSGLPNDRFSAERPEGSISTLTIQRTEQRDSAMYRCASSRSAFTGELFFGEGSRLTVL.

This clone came up once. J is TRBJ2-5 and V is TRBV5-4; 8 bases are shared with TRBD1. Germline CDR1 SGHNT, CDR2 YYREEE (reference sequence). V lost 4 bases to trimming and J lost 5 bases; unmatched junction nucleotides: 13. This CDR3 region has 16 residues. The CDR3 is CASSRRTGFVRETQYF. For the CDR3, the DNA is TGTGCCAGCAGCCGCCGGACAGGGTTTGTTAGGGAGACCCAGTACTTC.

The V call is TRBV7-3, the J call TRBJ2-2; tentative D call: TRBD1 (5 bases). This CDR3 comprises 16 residues. The V end was cut by 4 bases, the J end by 3 bases, with 15 bases between. The germline CDR1 and CDR2 sequences are SGHTA and FQGTGA. CDR3 DNA sequence: TGTGCCAGCAGCTCGCAATTTGGGGCCGACACCGGGGAGCTGTTTTTT. Protein product: CASSSQFGADTGELFF.

The genes are TRBV9 and TRBJ2-5; D tentatively reads TRBD1 or TRBD2 (5 bases each). This CDR3 spans 13 amino acids. The V end was cut by 2 bases, the J end by 5 bases, with 10 bases between. Germline V gene lookup returns CDR1 SGDLS and CDR2 YYNGEE. In DNA, the CDR3 is TGTGCCAGCAGCGTGGGGGAGAGGGAGACCCAGTACTTC. Protein sequence: CASSVGERETQYF.

The chain employs TRBV10-3 and TRBJ2-5; the match to TRBD1 covers 10 bases. Germline V gene lookup returns CDR1 ENHRY and CDR2 SYGVKD. This CDR3 region has 14 residues. With V trimmed by 4 bases and J by 3 bases, 2 bases remained unmatched. The DNA for the CDR3 is TGTGCCATCAGTGCGACAGGGGGCGAAGAGACCCAGTACTTC. Residues: CAISATGGEETQYF.

The rearrangement joins TRBV9 to TRBJ2-2; D perhaps matches TRBD2 (6 bases). V gave up 2 bases and J gave up 0 bases, with 8 bases separating them. This CDR3 spans 15 amino acids. Germline V lookup: CDR1 SGDLS, CDR2 YYNGEE. CDR3 in amino acids: CASSVGGTNTGELFF. The DNA for the CDR3 is TGTGCCAGCAGCGTCGGGGGTACGAACACCGGGGAGCTGTTTTTT. Variable domain in full (rest from reference TRBV9 and TRBJ2-2): DSGVTQTPKHLITATGQRVTLRCSPRSGDLSVYWYQQSLDQGLQFLIQYYNGEERAKGNILERFSAQQFPDLHSELNLSSLELGDSALYFCASSVGGTNTGELFFGEGSRLTVL.

The chain uses TRBV5-4 and TRBJ2-3; 9 bases line up with TRBD2. Germline CDR1 reads SGHNT; CDR2 reads YYREEE (reference sequence). The CDR3 contains 18 residues. Trimming removed 1 base from V and 7 bases from J; junction bases left unmatched: 16. The CDR3 protein is CASSLRPTGLARMYTQYF. CDR3 coding DNA: TGTGCCAGCAGCTTGAGGCCAACGGGACTAGCCCGAATGTATACGCAGTATTTT.

This chain connects TRBV6-5 to TRBJ1-1; tentatively, D is TRBD1 (6 bases). The V end lost 10 bases, the J end lost 1 base, and 13 bases lay between the germline ends. Germline CDR1 MNHEY, CDR2 SVGAGI. The CDR3 runs 13 residues. DNA for the CDR3: TGTGCCACGGGGGGGGCGAGGAACACTGAAGCTTTCTTT. Translation: CATGGARNTEAFF.

The V and J genes are TRBV5-4 and TRBJ1-2, with 8 bases lining up with TRBD1. The CDR3 spans 13 residues. V trimming: 4 bases; J trimming: 3 bases; junction bases outside the gene matches: 2. Germline CDR1 reads SGHNT; CDR2 reads YYREEE (reference sequence). The CDR3 region is CASSPDRDYGYTF. The CDR3 DNA is TGTGCCAGCAGCCCGGACAGGGACTATGGCTACACCTTC.

The genes are TRBV18 and TRBJ2-7, with 12 bases aligning to TRBD1. The J segment lost 3 bases and the V segment lost 3 bases, leaving 3 bases of the junction unmatched. The CDR3 spans 15 residues. Germline-derived CDR1 and CDR2 are KGHSH and LQKENI. The CDR3 DNA follows: TGTGCCAGCTCACCTGGGACAGGGGGCGTCTACGAGCAGTACTTC. This encodes CASSPGTGGVYEQYF.

This rearrangement joins TRBV6-1 to TRBJ1-2; D is undetermined. Germline V lookup: CDR1 MNHNS, CDR2 SASEGT. The CDR3 extends over 11 amino acids. Trimming took 7 bases from V and 4 from J, leaving 7 bases between them. This CDR3 is CASTEVYGYTF. As DNA, the CDR3 is TGTGCCAGCACCGAGGTCTATGGCTACACCTTC.

The chain carries TRBV4-1 and TRBJ2-7; 11 nucleotides agree with TRBD2. This CDR3 spans 15 amino acids. CDR1 is MGHRA and CDR2 is YSYEKL in the germline V gene. Trimming cost V 1 base and J 4 bases; bases outside gene matches: 3. The CDR3 sequence is CASSQGVAGGYEQYF. CDR3 sequence (DNA): TGCGCCAGCAGCCAAGGCGTAGCGGGGGGGTACGAGCAGTACTTC.

This chain uses TRBV5-4 with TRBJ1-2; TRBD1 agrees at 7 bases. V lost 4 bases, J lost 5 bases, and 5 bases stayed unmatched. There are 13 residues in the CDR3. Germline CDR1 reads SGHNT; CDR2 reads YYREEE (reference sequence). CDR3: CASSPPGGYGYTF. The CDR3 DNA reads as TGTGCCAGCAGCCCCCCAGGGGGTTATGGCTACACCTTC.

The chain combines TRBV12-5 with TRBJ1-4; 7 bases agree with TRBD1. The junction had 8 bases not matched to a gene; V was cut back by 6 bases and J by 7 bases. The CDR3 runs to 14 residues. The V gene's germline CDR1 is LGHNT and CDR2 FRNRAP. The CDR3 DNA reads as TGTGCTAGTGGGGAAGCAGGGGGTAGTGAAAAACTGTTTTTT. This gives the protein CASGEAGGSEKLFF.

The chain recombines TRBV19 with TRBJ1-3, with D possibly matching TRBD1 (6 bases). V was trimmed by 6 bases and J by 1 base, leaving 10 bases between them. The CDR3 spans 14 residues. Germline CDR1 is LNHDA and CDR2 is SQIVND (reference sequence). The DNA for the CDR3 is TGTGCCAGTAGGATACAGGGATCTGGAAACACCATATATTTT. The encoded protein is CASRIQGSGNTIYF.

The genes are TRBV6-1 and TRBJ1-6; D remains unclear. V was cut by 2 bases and J by 9 bases, with 8 bases left in between. The CDR3 has 13 amino acids. Germline V lookup: CDR1 MNHNS, CDR2 SASEGT. CDR3: CASSERRGSPLHF. CDR3 sequence (DNA): TGTGCCAGCAGTGAACGGCGGGGTTCACCCCTCCACTTT.

This clone came up once. CDR3 sequence reads: CASNSRDGYEKLFF. Written as DNA, the CDR3 is TGTGCCAGTAATTCCCGGGACGGCTATGAAAAACTGTTTTTT. This chain links TRBV19 with TRBJ1-4, with D perhaps matching TRBD1 (5 bases). The germline V gene has CDR1 LNHDA and CDR2 SQIVND (reference sequence). The CDR3 runs to 14 residues. V was trimmed by 7 bases and J by 6 bases, leaving 15 bases between them. The full variable domain, in which reference TRBV19 and TRBJ1-4 provide the parts outside the CDR3, is DGGITQSPKYLFRKEGQNVTLSCEQNLNHDAMYWYRQDPGQGLRLIYYSQIVNDFQKGDIAEGYSVSREKKESFPLTVTSAQKNPTAFYLCASNSRDGYEKLFFGSGTQLSVL.

The V and J genes are TRBV18 and TRBJ2-5; D unresolved. CDR1 KGHSH and CDR2 LQKENI come from the germline V gene. Trimming shortened V by 3 bases and J by 4 bases, and 9 bases separated the two germline ends. This CDR3 has 13 amino acids. The CDR3 DNA is TGTGCCAGCTCACCTAGGACCACAGAGACCCAGTACTTC. Translation gives CASSPRTTETQYF. Full variable domain (remainder filled in from reference TRBV18 and TRBJ2-5): NAGVMQNPRHLVRRRGQEARLRCSPMKGHSHVYWYRQLPEEGLKFMVYLQKENIIDESGMPKERFSAEFPKEGPSILRIQQVVRGDSAAYFCASSPRTTETQYFGPGTRLLVL.

The chain employs TRBV6-1 and TRBJ1-2; D is uncertain. The CDR3 has 14 amino acids. CDR1 and CDR2 from the germline V gene are MNHNS and SASEGT. Trimming shortened V by 5 bases and J by 2 bases, and 12 bases separated the two germline ends. CDR3 sequence reads: CASSLTTLNYGYTF. CDR3 DNA: TGTGCCAGCAGTCTAACGACACTAAACTATGGCTACACCTTC.

A note on this clone: Other DNA sequences in this sample translate to the same CDR3. The rearrangement joins TRBV5-6 to TRBJ1-5; TRBD1 matches at 9 bases. CDR1 and CDR2 from the germline V gene are SGHDT and YYEEEE. The ends lost 0 bases at V and 6 bases at J; junction bases unmatched: 1. The length of the CDR3 is 14 residues. Here the CDR3 DNA reads TGTGCCAGCAGCTTGGGGACAGGGGTTCAGCCCCAGCATTTT. The encoded protein is CASSLGTGVQPQHF.

The chain is built from TRBV18 and TRBJ2-1; 7 bases agree with TRBD2. The junction had 0 bases not matched to a gene; V was cut back by 2 bases and J by 2 bases. This CDR3 region has 14 residues. CDR1 KGHSH and CDR2 LQKENI come from the germline V gene. The chain's CDR3 is CASSPGRAYNEQFF. DNA for the CDR3: TGTGCCAGCTCACCAGGGAGGGCCTACAATGAGCAGTTCTTC.

The gene calls are TRBV11-3 and TRBJ2-7; weak D call: TRBD1 (5 bases). The CDR3 runs 13 residues. Per the germline V gene, CDR1 is SGHNT and CDR2 is YENEEA. V lost 5 bases, J lost 1 base, and 9 bases lay in between. The DNA of the CDR3 is TGTGCCAGCAGCGCCGGACATTCCTACGAGCAGTACTTC. It encodes CASSAGHSYEQYF.

Concerning this clone: A read error may produce the germline difference seen at one junction end. This rearrangement joins TRBV9 to TRBJ2-6, with 8 bases aligning to TRBD1. Germline CDR1 reads SGDLS; CDR2 reads YYNGEE. This CDR3 has 21 amino acids. The CDR3 DNA reads TGTGCCGGCAGCGTAAGGCGTGGACAGGGTGGGGATTCTACTGGGGCCAACGTCCTGACTTTC. Translating it yields CAGSVRRGQGGDSTGANVLTF.

The chain recombines TRBV18 with TRBJ1-2; D not certain. In germline, CDR1 is KGHSH, CDR2 LQKENI. The length of the CDR3 is 12 residues. V lost 2 bases, J lost 8 bases, and 9 bases lay in between. The CDR3 spells CASSPSPSGYTF. DNA of the CDR3: TGTGCCAGCTCACCATCTCCGAGCGGCTACACCTTC.

The chain joins TRBV2 to TRBJ1-1, with D perhaps TRBD1 (6 bases). The V gene lost 4 bases and the J gene lost 0 bases, with 9 bases spanning the gap. Germline V lookup: CDR1 SNHLY, CDR2 FYNNEI. This CDR3 contains 14 residues. The CDR3 protein is CASSADRLNTEAFF. DNA for the CDR3: TGTGCCAGCAGTGCCGACAGGTTGAACACTGAAGCTTTCTTT.

The chain has TRBV29-1 and TRBJ1-1, with D hard to call. Germline CDR1 and CDR2: SQVTM and ANQGSEA. V dropped 5 bases and J dropped 0 bases, with 7 bases sitting between them. This CDR3 has 12 amino acids. CDR3 protein: CSVWRVNTEAFF. The DNA for the CDR3 is TGCAGCGTTTGGAGGGTGAACACTGAAGCTTTCTTT.

This chain links TRBV18 with TRBJ1-2; 10 positions agree with TRBD1. CDR1 KGHSH and CDR2 LQKENI come from the germline V gene. V lost 6 bases and J lost 7; bases outside the gene matches: 11. CDR3 size: 15 residues. As DNA, the CDR3 is TGTGCCAGCTCCCCTCCCCGGACAGGGGGGGGTGGCTACACCTTC. Residues: CASSPPRTGGGGYTF. Looking up the rest from reference TRBV18 and TRBJ1-2 gives the full variable domain: NAGVMQNPRHLVRRRGQEARLRCSPMKGHSHVYWYRQLPEEGLKFMVYLQKENIIDESGMPKERFSAEFPKEGPSILRIQQVVRGDSAAYFCASSPPRTGGGGYTFGSGTRLTVV.

This clone was seen more than once but under ten times. The V and J genes are TRBV6-4 and TRBJ1-2; 8 bases map to TRBD1. The germline CDR1 and CDR2 sequences are MRHNA and SNTAGT. The CDR3 length is 15 residues. The V gene end was trimmed by 2 bases and the J gene end by 3 bases; junction bases not matched to a gene: 5. The CDR3 DNA is TGTGCCAGCAGTGACCCCGGACAGGGCTACTATGGCTACACCTTC. Translation: CASSDPGQGYYGYTF.

In this sample, this clone turned up a few times. The V and J genes are TRBV4-1 and TRBJ1-4; D remains ambiguous. The germline V gene encodes CDR1 MGHRA and CDR2 YSYEKL. Trimming pared 4 bases from V and 3 bases from J, leaving 15 bases between. The CDR3 length is 16 residues. Here the CDR3 reads CASSRGDTPANEKLFF. The CDR3 bases are TGCGCCAGCAGCCGGGGAGACACCCCCGCTAATGAAAAACTGTTTTTT.

This chain links TRBV12-5 with TRBJ1-1; D remains ambiguous. V was pared by 6 bases and J by 3 bases, with 14 bases between. Germline V CDR1 and CDR2: LGHNT, FRNRAP. This CDR3 is built from 14 residues. The CDR3 nucleotides read TGTGCTAGTGGCCAAATACGGCGCGACACTGAAGCTTTCTTT. As protein: CASGQIRRDTEAFF.